Sequencing of this TCR beta chain was carried out in a study of blood T cell repertoires in COVID-19. Method: immunoSEQ multiplex PCR; TCRdb's copy keeps in-frame clones and lacks some. The sample contains 250,000 to 300,000 clones, 85% to 90% of which appear only once. V lost 4 bases to trimming and J lost 7 bases, with 11 bases between them. The CDR3 is made up of 12 amino acids. Germline CDR1 and CDR2: GTSNPN and SVGIG (reference sequence). Adults between about 18 and 89 years of age took part from 20 to 25 US areas. Two negative PCRs, clearance, or symptom resolution had been documented for recovered Cohort 3 donors.

This TCR derives from a woman in her sixties who had recovered from COVID-19. Input material: PBMCs or T cells enriched from blood (not recorded which). The chain uses TRBV30 and TRBJ2-1; D remains ambiguous. CDR3 amino acids: CAWTTYSNEQFF. The CDR3, as DNA: TGTGCCTGGACCACGTACAGTAATGAGCAGTTCTTC.